These T cell receptor beta chains were read from a single sample in a study of beta chain features in type 1 diabetes. Generated by immunoSEQ multiplex PCR, the TCRdb table keeps only in-frame clones and is missing some. Here the sample spans more than 300,000 clones, more than 13% being singletons. Sequencing was performed on naive CD4+ T cells from blood. Receptors were obtained from a woman aged 18 to 35 in good health. The CDR3 runs from the conserved cysteine through the conserved F or W. A D gene is named only where the DNA matches it firmly. A clone size is listed for some rows: how often the clone was seen (once, few, many), or a class if it is expanded.

D gene: NA
clone size: few
J gene: TRBJ2-1
CDR3 length: 13
V gene: TRBV5-1
CDR3 DNA: TGCGCCAGCAGCTTGGCCGAACTCAATGAGCAGTTCTTC
CDR3 protein: CASSLAELNEQFF

D gene: TRBD1
clone size: few
J gene: TRBJ2-7
CDR3 length: 15
V gene: TRBV28
CDR3 DNA: TGTGCCAGCAGTTTCTCCTCCGGGACAGCTGACGAGCAGTACTTC
CDR3 protein: CASSFSSGTADEQYF

D gene: TRBD1
clone size: NA
J gene: TRBJ2-3
CDR3 length: 16
V gene: TRBV5-1
CDR3 DNA: TGCGCCAGCAGCTTGGGGCGGAGCGACAGGGCAGATACGCAGTATTTT
CDR3 protein: CASSLGRSDRADTQYF

D gene: TRBD2
clone size: few
J gene: TRBJ2-1
CDR3 length: 17
V gene: TRBV5-1
CDR3 DNA: TGCGCCAGCACAACACTGTTGGGGACTAGCTCCTACAATGAGCAGTTCTTC
CDR3 protein: CASTTLLGTSSYNEQFF

D gene: TRBD2
clone size: NA
J gene: TRBJ2-5
CDR3 length: 13
V gene: TRBV29-1
CDR3 DNA: TGCAGCGTGGTGACTAGCGGACAAGAGACCCAGTACTTC
CDR3 protein: CSVVTSGQETQYF

D gene: TRBD1
clone size: few
J gene: TRBJ1-5
CDR3 length: 16
V gene: TRBV6-6
CDR3 DNA: TGTGCCAGCAGCAATAACAGGGGAGGTGGCAATCAGCCCCAGCATTTT
CDR3 protein: CASSNNRGGGNQPQHF

D gene: NA
clone size: NA
J gene: TRBJ2-1
CDR3 length: 11
V gene: TRBV7-3
CDR3 DNA: TGTGCCAGCAGCTTAGCAGGGGAGCAGTTCTTC
CDR3 protein: CASSLAGEQFF

D gene: NA
clone size: NA
J gene: TRBJ1-3
CDR3 length: 14
V gene: TRBV28
CDR3 DNA: TGTGCCAGCAGTTTCGGACAAAAGGGAAACACCATATATTTT
CDR3 protein: CASSFGQKGNTIYF

D gene: NA
clone size: NA
J gene: TRBJ1-1
CDR3 length: 16
V gene: TRBV7-6
CDR3 DNA: TGTGCCAGCAGCTTATCGGCAGCGAGTATGAACACTGAAGCTTTCTTT
CDR3 protein: CASSLSAASMNTEAFF

D gene: NA
clone size: NA
J gene: TRBJ2-5
CDR3 length: 14
V gene: TRBV7-2
CDR3 DNA: TGTGCCAGCAGCTTTGGAACGGGATGGGAGACCCAGTACTTC
CDR3 protein: CASSFGTGWETQYF

D gene: TRBD1
clone size: NA
J gene: TRBJ1-2
CDR3 length: 13
V gene: TRBV25-1
CDR3 DNA: TGTGCCAGCAGCTGGGGACAGAGCTATGGCTACACCTTC
CDR3 protein: CASSWGQSYGYTF

D gene: NA
clone size: few
J gene: TRBJ2-7
CDR3 length: 13
V gene: TRBV6-6
CDR3 DNA: TGTGCCAGCAGTTTAATCCAGGGTAGCGAGCAGTACTTC
CDR3 protein: CASSLIQGSEQYF

D gene: NA
clone size: NA
J gene: TRBJ2-5
CDR3 length: 12
V gene: TRBV30
CDR3 DNA: TGTGCCTGGACTACAGGGCCAGAGACCCAGTACTTC
CDR3 protein: CAWTTGPETQYF

D gene: NA
clone size: NA
J gene: TRBJ2-1
CDR3 length: 12
V gene: TRBV7-2
CDR3 DNA: TGTGCCAGCAGCTCACTGAGGGATGAGCAGTTCTTC
CDR3 protein: CASSSLRDEQFF

D gene: TRBD2
clone size: NA
J gene: TRBJ2-7
CDR3 length: 13
V gene: TRBV28
CDR3 DNA: TGTGCCAGCAGTTACGGGGGGGCGGACGAGCAGTACTTC
CDR3 protein: CASSYGGADEQYF

D gene: TRBD2
clone size: NA
J gene: TRBJ2-1
CDR3 length: 15
V gene: TRBV30
CDR3 DNA: TGTGCCTGGAGAATTCGCGGGAGCTCCTACAATGAGCAGTTCTTC
CDR3 protein: CAWRIRGSSYNEQFF

D gene: TRBD2
clone size: NA
J gene: TRBJ2-7
CDR3 length: 15
V gene: TRBV7-3
CDR3 DNA: TGTGCCAGCAGCTACCGACTAGCGGGACGGGACGAGCAGTACTTC
CDR3 protein: CASSYRLAGRDEQYF

D gene: TRBD2
clone size: few
J gene: TRBJ2-1
CDR3 length: 13
V gene: TRBV10-3
CDR3 DNA: TGTGCCACCGGACTAGCGGACTACAATGAGCAGTTCTTC
CDR3 protein: CATGLADYNEQFF

D gene: TRBD1
clone size: NA
J gene: TRBJ1-5
CDR3 length: 14
V gene: TRBV19
CDR3 DNA: TGTGCCAGTAGTATAAGGACAGGAAATCAGCCCCAGCATTTT
CDR3 protein: CASSIRTGNQPQHF

D gene: TRBD2
clone size: NA
J gene: TRBJ2-1
CDR3 length: 19
V gene: TRBV29-1
CDR3 DNA: TGCAGCGTTGAAGATCAGGGGGGACTAGCGTTTCCCCACCTCAATGAGCAGTTCTTC
CDR3 protein: CSVEDQGGLAFPHLNEQFF

D gene: NA
clone size: NA
J gene: TRBJ1-2
CDR3 length: 14
V gene: TRBV5-4
CDR3 DNA: TGTGCCAGCAGCTTGATAAACAGGAGCTATGGCTACACCTTC
CDR3 protein: CASSLINRSYGYTF

D gene: NA
clone size: few
J gene: TRBJ1-5
CDR3 length: 12
V gene: TRBV15
CDR3 DNA: TGTGCCACCAGCAGAGCAGGACAGCCCCAGCATTTT
CDR3 protein: CATSRAGQPQHF

D gene: NA
clone size: few
J gene: TRBJ2-5
CDR3 length: 11
V gene: TRBV7-9
CDR3 DNA: TGTGCCAGCAGCTCTTCACACACCCAGTACTTC
CDR3 protein: CASSSSHTQYF

D gene: TRBD2
clone size: NA
J gene: TRBJ2-4
CDR3 length: 16
V gene: TRBV19
CDR3 DNA: TGTGCCAGTAGTACCGGACTAGCGAAAGCCAAAAACATTCAGTACTTC
CDR3 protein: CASSTGLAKAKNIQYF

D gene: TRBD1
clone size: NA
J gene: TRBJ2-1
CDR3 length: 14
V gene: TRBV9
CDR3 DNA: TGTGCCAGCAGCCCTGGGGACAGGGGTTATGAGCAGTTCTTC
CDR3 protein: CASSPGDRGYEQFF

D gene: TRBD1
clone size: once
J gene: TRBJ1-2
CDR3 length: 14
V gene: TRBV5-4
CDR3 DNA: TGTGCCAGCACCAGACAGGGAGGTGTTGGTGGCTACACCTTC
CDR3 protein: CASTRQGGVGGYTF

D gene: TRBD2
clone size: few
J gene: TRBJ2-7
CDR3 length: 14
V gene: TRBV7-2
CDR3 DNA: TGTGCCAGCAGCCCTCGACTAGCGGGAGGCGAGCAGTACTTC
CDR3 protein: CASSPRLAGGEQYF

D gene: TRBD2
clone size: few
J gene: TRBJ2-3
CDR3 length: 16
V gene: TRBV9
CDR3 DNA: TGTGCCAGCAGCGTGGGGTTAGCGGGATTTGGGGATACGCAGTATTTT
CDR3 protein: CASSVGLAGFGDTQYF

D gene: TRBD2
clone size: NA
J gene: TRBJ2-1
CDR3 length: 16
V gene: TRBV5-1
CDR3 DNA: TGCGCCAGCAGCCCGGGTGGCGGGAGCTCCTACAATGAGCAGTTCTTC
CDR3 protein: CASSPGGGSSYNEQFF

D gene: TRBD2
clone size: few
J gene: TRBJ2-1
CDR3 length: 16
V gene: TRBV30
CDR3 DNA: TGTGCCTGGAGTGTAGGGACCCGACTAGCGGGTAACGAGCAGTTCTTC
CDR3 protein: CAWSVGTRLAGNEQFF

D gene: TRBD2
clone size: few
J gene: TRBJ2-1
CDR3 length: 16
V gene: TRBV7-3
CDR3 DNA: TGTGCCAGCAGCTTAACAGGACTAGCGGGAGTTAGTGAGCAGTTCTTC
CDR3 protein: CASSLTGLAGVSEQFF

D gene: NA
clone size: few
J gene: TRBJ1-5
CDR3 length: 14
V gene: TRBV6-1
CDR3 DNA: TGTGCCAGCAGGGTCAGGGGTGGCAATCAGCCCCAGCATTTT
CDR3 protein: CASRVRGGNQPQHF

D gene: NA
clone size: few
J gene: TRBJ1-5
CDR3 length: 12
V gene: TRBV28
CDR3 DNA: TGTGCCAGCACCGAAGGGGAACAGCCCCAGCATTTT
CDR3 protein: CASTEGEQPQHF

D gene: NA
clone size: few
J gene: TRBJ1-3
CDR3 length: 14
V gene: TRBV30
CDR3 DNA: TGTGCCTGGAGTGTAATGCGGGGGGGAAACACCATATATTTT
CDR3 protein: CAWSVMRGGNTIYF

D gene: NA
clone size: few
J gene: TRBJ1-4
CDR3 length: 14
V gene: TRBV28
CDR3 DNA: TGTGCCAGCAGCCTCCAGGGGTCAGAAGAAAAACTGTTTTTT
CDR3 protein: CASSLQGSEEKLFF

D gene: TRBD1
clone size: NA
J gene: TRBJ2-1
CDR3 length: 17
V gene: TRBV28
CDR3 DNA: TGTGCCAGCAGTGACTCCCCCGGGACAGGGCCCTACAATGAGCAGTTCTTC
CDR3 protein: CASSDSPGTGPYNEQFF

D gene: NA
clone size: NA
J gene: TRBJ2-1
CDR3 length: 14
V gene: TRBV30
CDR3 DNA: TGTGCCTGGAGTTACAGGGATATCTACAATGAGCAGTTCTTC
CDR3 protein: CAWSYRDIYNEQFF

D gene: NA
clone size: NA
J gene: TRBJ2-1
CDR3 length: 14
V gene: TRBV6-4
CDR3 DNA: TGTGCCAGCAGTCGGGAGGGGGCTTACAATGAGCAGTTCTTC
CDR3 protein: CASSREGAYNEQFF

D gene: NA
clone size: NA
J gene: TRBJ1-5
CDR3 length: 16
V gene: TRBV23-1
CDR3 DNA: TGCGCCAGCCCTCGGGCACAGGGATATAGCAATCAGCCCCAGCATTTT
CDR3 protein: CASPRAQGYSNQPQHF

D gene: TRBD2
clone size: NA
J gene: TRBJ2-1
CDR3 length: 14
V gene: TRBV29-1
CDR3 DNA: TGCAGCGTTGGGTTCCAGCGGGGTCCCAATGAGCAGTTCTTC
CDR3 protein: CSVGFQRGPNEQFF

D gene: TRBD1
clone size: NA
J gene: TRBJ1-4
CDR3 length: 15
V gene: TRBV4-1
CDR3 DNA: TGCGCCAGCACCCCCTCCGGGACAGGTCGAGAAAAACTGTTTTTT
CDR3 protein: CASTPSGTGREKLFF